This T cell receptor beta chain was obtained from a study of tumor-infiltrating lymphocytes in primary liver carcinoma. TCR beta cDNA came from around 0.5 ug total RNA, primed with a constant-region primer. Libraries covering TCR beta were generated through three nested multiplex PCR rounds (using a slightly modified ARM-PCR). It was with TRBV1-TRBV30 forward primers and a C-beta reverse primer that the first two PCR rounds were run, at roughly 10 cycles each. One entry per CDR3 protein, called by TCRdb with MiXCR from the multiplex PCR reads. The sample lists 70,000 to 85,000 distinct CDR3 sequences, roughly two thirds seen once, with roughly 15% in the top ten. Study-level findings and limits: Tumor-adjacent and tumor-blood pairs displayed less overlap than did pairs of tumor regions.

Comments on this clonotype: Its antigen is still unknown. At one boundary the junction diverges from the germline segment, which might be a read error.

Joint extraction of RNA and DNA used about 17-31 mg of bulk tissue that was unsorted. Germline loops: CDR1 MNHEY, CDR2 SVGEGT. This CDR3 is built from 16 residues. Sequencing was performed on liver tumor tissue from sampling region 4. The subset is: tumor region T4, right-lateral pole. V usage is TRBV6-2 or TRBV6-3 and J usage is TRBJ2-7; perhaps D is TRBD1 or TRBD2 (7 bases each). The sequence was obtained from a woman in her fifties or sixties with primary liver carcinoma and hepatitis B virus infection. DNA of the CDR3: TGTGCCAGTAGCCCTGAGGGGGCGGGAGCGAACTACAAGCAGTACTTC. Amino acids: CASSPEGAGANYKQYF.